The next 17 T cell receptor beta chains were all read from a single sample in a study of beta chain features in type 1 diabetes (dated by TCRdb to the late 2010s). These receptors have no identified antigens. Library prep was done by the immunoSEQ multiplex PCR assay. The entire isolated RNA was reverse transcribed using the High Capacity cDNA Reverse Transcription Kit, and thus expressed TCRB transcripts were sequenced. TCRdb carries this immuneACCESS record with in-frame sequences only. Its versions omit some clonotypes, under half of them owing to an unresolved V gene in the studies checked, with the rest unexplained. This sample is represented by about 660,000 clones; about 14% of them were singletons. The ten top clones hold just under 0.04% of the sample. Study-wide findings and limitations: In all four CD4+ subsets, TCRB CDR3 length was moderately but significantly shorter in type 1 diabetes patients.

The sample taken for sequencing was naive CD4+ T cells from blood. The cell subset or site label, as the study defines it: true naive CD4+ T cells. The receptors originated from a man aged 18 to 30 with type 1 diabetes.

The rearrangement links TRBV29-1 to TRBJ1-1; D not certain. This CDR3 has 13 amino acids. The ends were cut back, 3 bases at V and 1 base at J, with 9 bases in the middle. CDR1 is SQVTM, CDR2 ANQGSEA, per germline. The CDR3 DNA reads TGCAGCGTTGATGTTGTGGAGAACACTGAAGCTTTCTTT. Translation: CSVDVVENTEAFF. Full variable domain (outside the CDR3, taken from reference TRBV29-1 and TRBJ1-1): SAVISQKPSRDICQRGTSLTIQCQVDSQVTMMFWYRQQPGQSLTLIATANQGSEATYESGFVIDKFPISRPNLTFSTLTVSNMSPEDSSIYLCSVDVVENTEAFFGQGTRLTVV.

The chain is built from TRBV2 and TRBJ2-2, with 8 bases matching TRBD1. With 3 bases clipped from V and 8 bases from J, the junction kept 5 bases outside the gene matches. The CDR3 contains 14 residues. CDR1 is SNHLY and CDR2 is FYNNEI in the germline V gene. CDR3 bases: TGTGCCAGCAGTGATAGGACAGGGCCGGGGGAGCTGTTTTTT. It encodes CASSDRTGPGELFF.

This clone was counted only a few times. The chain is built from TRBV5-6 and TRBJ1-5, with 8 bases lining up with TRBD1. Germline lookup yields CDR1 SGHDT and CDR2 YYEEEE. V was clipped by 4 bases and J by 4 bases; unmatched bases: 7. The CDR3 length is 15 residues. This CDR3 is CASSQWDRKNQPQHF. CDR3 bases: TGTGCCAGCAGCCAATGGGACAGGAAAAATCAGCCCCAGCATTTT.

CDR3 protein: CATSRDGSSARQSNQPQHF. The CDR3 nucleotides read TGTGCCACCAGCAGAGATGGGTCCAGCGCGAGACAAAGCAATCAGCCCCAGCATTTT. The V gene is TRBV15, the J gene TRBJ1-5; D call uncertain. The CDR3 covers 19 residues. Trimming cost V 0 bases and J 1 base, with 19 bases left between them. Germline V CDR1 and CDR2: LNHNV, YYDKDF (reference sequence).

The chain combines TRBV7-2 with TRBJ2-1, with a possible D match to TRBD1 (5 bases). The CDR3 spans 14 residues. CDR1 and CDR2 (germline): SGHTA, FQGNSA. V shed 3 bases and J shed 4 bases, with 10 bases lying between them. The CDR3 DNA is TGTGCCAGCAGCTTCAACAGGTTGTACAATGAGCAGTTCTTC. Its translation: CASSFNRLYNEQFF.

In its sample, this clone was seen a few times. V is TRBV30 and J is TRBJ1-4, with a possible D match to TRBD1 (5 bases). V was trimmed by 2 bases and J by 1 base, leaving 11 bases between them. The CDR3 consists of 15 residues. Per the germline V gene, CDR1 is GTSNPN and CDR2 is SVGIG (reference sequence). The CDR3 reads CAWSRGLGTNEKLFF. CDR3 in DNA: TGTGCCTGGAGTAGGGGTTTGGGAACTAATGAAAAACTGTTTTTT.

Comment on this clone: In the same sample, other DNA sequences code for this CDR3. The rearrangement joins TRBV11-2 to TRBJ2-5; no reliable D call. The V gene's germline CDR1 is SGHAT and CDR2 FQNNGV. The CDR3 sequence is 13 residues long. With 3 bases removed from V and 2 bases from J, the gap between germline ends came to 7 bases. The CDR3 loop reads CASSFGSQETQYF. The CDR3 DNA follows: TGTGCCAGCAGCTTCGGCTCACAAGAGACCCAGTACTTC. The complete variable domain, with remaining parts taken from reference TRBV11-2 and TRBJ2-5, reads EAGVAQSPRYKIIEKRQSVAFWCNPISGHATLYWYQQILGQGPKLLIQFQNNGVVDDSQLPKDRFSAERLKGVDSTLKIQPAKLEDSAVYLCASSFGSQETQYFGPGTRLLVL.

This clone was found a few times. The rearrangement uses TRBV6-1 and TRBJ1-5; the D gene is possibly TRBD1 (5 bases). With 0 bases removed from V and 9 bases from J, the gap between germline ends came to 15 bases. The germline gives CDR1 MNHNS, CDR2 SASEGT. The CDR3 has 15 residues. CDR3 sequence reads: CASSEAGFQRGPQHF. The CDR3, as DNA: TGTGCCAGCAGTGAAGCGGGGTTTCAAAGGGGGCCCCAGCATTTT.

This chain links TRBV4-2 with TRBJ2-1, with 10 bases matching TRBD2. The J segment lost 7 bases and the V segment lost 0 bases, leaving 6 bases of the junction unmatched. The germline V gene encodes CDR1 LGHNA and CDR2 YNFKEQ. The CDR3 runs to 16 residues. The DNA for the CDR3 is TGTGCCAGCAGCCAAGAGGGCCTAGCGGGAGTGAATGAGCAGTTCTTC. As protein: CASSQEGLAGVNEQFF.

The chain combines TRBV25-1 with TRBJ2-4; TRBD2 is a possible D gene (6 bases). V lost 1 base and J lost 10, with 14 bases in between. CDR1 is MGHDK and CDR2 is SYGVNS in the germline V gene. The CDR3 extends over 14 amino acids. CDR3 residues: CASSEFGGDNIQYF. The CDR3 DNA follows: TGTGCCAGCAGTGAATTCGGAGGGGATAATATTCAGTACTTC.

This clone was counted a few times. The chain uses TRBV10-3 and TRBJ1-1; weak D call: TRBD1 (5 bases). This CDR3 is built from 14 residues. The germline V and J ends were trimmed by 10 bases and 0 bases, with 15 bases remaining between them. The germline V gene encodes CDR1 ENHRY and CDR2 SYGVKD. Here the CDR3 DNA reads TGTGCCACCGGACATCCCCCTATGAACACTGAAGCTTTCTTT. Translated: CATGHPPMNTEAFF.

This clone was counted only a few times. The chain couples TRBV2 to TRBJ1-4; D unresolved. Trimming pared 2 bases from V and 8 bases from J, leaving 12 bases between. The germline V gene encodes CDR1 SNHLY and CDR2 FYNNEI. The CDR3 has 14 amino acids. Here the CDR3 DNA reads TGTGCCAGCAGTGAATATATGCCTCCAGAAAAACTGTTTTTT. This codes for CASSEYMPPEKLFF.

The V call is TRBV19, the J call TRBJ2-7; TRBD2 matches at 14 bases. The CDR3 spans 19 residues. Germline V lookup: CDR1 LNHDA, CDR2 SQIVND (reference sequence). Losses at the gene ends were 5 bases for V and 1 base for J; bases not matched to a gene: 13. As DNA, the CDR3 is TGTGCCAGTAGTGCCGCTCCGGGACTAGCGGGAGATATGTCCTACGAGCAGTACTTC. Protein product: CASSAAPGLAGDMSYEQYF.

The chain links TRBV18 to TRBJ2-3; D is possibly TRBD2 (6 bases). The CDR3 runs to 16 residues. Per the germline V gene, CDR1 is KGHSH and CDR2 is LQKENI. V lost 0 bases, J lost 3 bases, and 13 bases lay in between. The CDR3 sequence is CASSPPAGSGTDTQYF. The CDR3, as DNA: TGTGCCAGCTCACCACCTGCGGGGAGCGGGACAGATACGCAGTATTTT.

This clone has a handful of counts. The CDR3 spells CAISERQGGNGEAFF. CDR3 sequence (DNA): TGTGCCATCAGTGAAAGGCAGGGGGGAAACGGTGAAGCTTTCTTT. The chain carries TRBV10-3 and TRBJ1-1; 7 nucleotides agree with TRBD1. Trimming took 3 bases from V and 7 from J; bases not matched to a gene: 11. Germline CDR1 reads ENHRY; CDR2 reads SYGVKD. CDR3 size: 15 residues.

A remark on this clone: The same CDR3 arises from other DNA sequences in this sample as well. The chain uses TRBV20-1 and TRBJ2-5; D perhaps matches TRBD2 (6 bases). CDR1 DFQATT and CDR2 SNEGSKA come from the germline V gene (reference sequence). This CDR3 has 11 amino acids. V gave up 6 bases and J gave up 4 bases, with 9 bases separating them. This chain's CDR3 is CSARLGETQYF. CDR3 sequence (DNA): TGCAGTGCCCGACTAGGAGAGACCCAGTACTTC.

V usage is TRBV9 and J usage is TRBJ2-1; 13 bases line up with TRBD2. After removal of 1 base from V and 0 bases from J, the junction contained 13 bases not matched to a gene. CDR1 is SGDLS and CDR2 is YYNGEE in the germline V gene. This CDR3 spans 21 amino acids. The CDR3 DNA sequence: TGTGCCAGCAGCGTACCGGACCCCGGGACTAGCGGGGAAAACTCCTACAATGAGCAGTTCTTC. Amino acids: CASSVPDPGTSGENSYNEQFF. Combining the CDR3 with reference TRBV9 and TRBJ2-1 gives the whole variable domain DSGVTQTPKHLITATGQRVTLRCSPRSGDLSVYWYQQSLDQGLQFLIQYYNGEERAKGNILERFSAQQFPDLHSELNLSSLELGDSALYFCASSVPDPGTSGENSYNEQFFGPGTRLTVL.